This T cell receptor (beta chain) originates from a study of shared clonotypes between healthy human individuals (TCRdb year 2020). With regard to the full study: A few men and a couple of women, aged 18 to 49 years, made up the cohort. For each donor, CD4 naive and CD4 memory were each run on three plates, CD8 naive on two plates, and CD8 memory on one plate. To estimate repertoire size and how much clonotypes are shared between individuals, the study performed deep sequencing of blood TCR repertoires from roughly five healthy adults. Different laboratories and diverse techniques were used to prepare libraries and sequence TCR repertoires, to increase sequencing depth and limit assay-specific biases. Between about 0.94 and 10 billion PBMCs per donor were obtained by leukapheresis.

The donors were healthy, HIV-negative adults with no recently reported acute infections or vaccinations. Every donor was a Caucasian adult residing in Nashville, Tennessee, USA. CD4+ T cells were enriched through magnetic negative selection, after which naive cells were positively selected on CD45RA and the remaining negative fraction served as the memory subset. After blood collection by leukapheresis, PBMCs were isolated using Ficoll-Histopaque density gradient centrifugation and then cryopreserved in the vapor phase of liquid nitrogen. Analytical flow cytometry was used to check the purity and quantity of every magnetically sorted T cell population. Genomic DNA was isolated from every sorted fraction and measured by UV absorbance on a Nanodrop 2000c. CDR1 LNHDA and CDR2 SQIVND are derived from the germline V gene (reference sequence). V gives up 4 bases and J gives up 7 bases, and the segment between their germline ends measures 13 bases. Including the terminal cysteine and phenylalanine, the CDR3 comprises 13 residues. The only DNA kept is the CDR3, 39 bases in frame from the first base.

Here is what the overall study found, with its caveats: Because the study included only a small number of donors, the genetic and exposure-history diversity represented was limited. Even with the large sequencing depth, rarefaction of the sorted-subset datasets indicated that sequencing was incomplete. Larger estimated clonotype richness was generally found for naive subsets than for memory subsets. Sampling was restricted to blood, and TCR repertoires in tissues likely differ from the TCR repertoires found in blood. Pairwise subsampling led to the expectation that sequencing depth would affect the degree of clonotype sharing among donors. Across several donors, approximately 5% of naive CD4, approximately 3.5% of naive CD8, roughly 2.3% of memory CD4, and approximately 0.42% of memory CD8 clonotypes were shared. Clonotypes shared by all four sorted-subset donors showed higher generation probabilities than non-shared clonotypes.

On this clone itself: Its specific antigen is unknown. Base quality data are lacking; no much larger clone is found one base away.

Using the deep immunoSEQ assay, multiplex PCR amplified TCR CDR3 regions from genomic DNA. Genomic DNA extracted from each cell subset was distributed evenly over all wells of several immunoSEQ 96-well plates, and each plate served as one replicate. For sorted subsets, each replicate PCR was loaded with approximately 200 ng genomic DNA, equivalent to roughly 30,000 T cell genomes. Purified libraries were quantified with a Qubit 3.0 fluorometer, sized on a Bioanalyzer 2100, and re-quantified with the KAPA Library Quantification kit. A separate single-read 150-cycle Illumina NextSeq 550 flow cell was used to sequence each immunoSEQ 96-well plate. The authors processed their data as follows. Because the immunoSEQ output held only junctional sequences and lacked quality scores, the filtering could not match the filtering applied to full-length reads. To assign V/J genes and CDR3, sequences were annotated against IMGT germline references using PyIR, a Python wrapper for IgBLAST v1.9. Reads were filtered out if the reads had weak V/J assignments (E-value above 1e-6), no CDR3, stop codons, out-of-frame junctions, or ambiguous translated residues. A V3J clonotype was defined by an identical inferred V gene, J gene, and CDR3 amino acid sequence. Percentage overlap between repertoires was calculated by dividing the number of shared unique clonotypes by the size of the smaller repertoire. Repertoire richness was assessed with RTK rarefaction, the Chao1 estimator, and Recon v2.1 estimates of unobserved clonotypes. Generation probabilities were computed with OLGA for all TCRbeta clonotypes obtained by the gDNA method from several donors. The table comes from immuneACCESS by way of TCRdb, which keeps in-frame sequences with V and J called. Part of the clones is missing from these tables; in studies checked, under half for an unresolved V gene and the rest for unknown reasons. V, J and clone size are those of that table, while D and trimming were read from the DNA. The sample data list 2.5 million or so clones, and roughly 92% of these were observed just once. Together, the top ten hold around 0.14% of the sample.

The sample was naive CD4+ T cells sorted from blood. According to the study, the label for this sample's cell subset or site signals: CD45RA+ positively selected. This TCR was recovered from a man younger than 35 in good health. Recombination connected TRBV19 to TRBJ1-2; a weak D assignment points to TRBD1 (5 bases agree). The DNA is TGTGCCAGTAGTAAGCAGGGTGAAGTTGGCTACACCTTC. Its protein is CASSKQGEVGYTF.